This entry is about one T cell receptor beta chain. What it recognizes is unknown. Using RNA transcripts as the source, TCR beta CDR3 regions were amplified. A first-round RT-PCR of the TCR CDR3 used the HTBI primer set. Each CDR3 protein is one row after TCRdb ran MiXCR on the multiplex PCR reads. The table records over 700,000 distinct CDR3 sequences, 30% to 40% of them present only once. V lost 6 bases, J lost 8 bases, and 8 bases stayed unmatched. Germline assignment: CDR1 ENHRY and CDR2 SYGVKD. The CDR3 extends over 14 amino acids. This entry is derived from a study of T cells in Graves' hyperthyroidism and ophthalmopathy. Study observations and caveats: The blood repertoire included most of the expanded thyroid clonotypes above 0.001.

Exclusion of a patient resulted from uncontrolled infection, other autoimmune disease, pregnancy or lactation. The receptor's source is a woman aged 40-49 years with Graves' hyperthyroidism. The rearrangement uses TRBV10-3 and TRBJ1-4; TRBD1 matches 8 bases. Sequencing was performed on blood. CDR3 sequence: CAISPTGVGEKLFF. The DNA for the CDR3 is TGTGCCATCAGCCCGACAGGGGTCGGCGAAAAACTGTTTTTT.